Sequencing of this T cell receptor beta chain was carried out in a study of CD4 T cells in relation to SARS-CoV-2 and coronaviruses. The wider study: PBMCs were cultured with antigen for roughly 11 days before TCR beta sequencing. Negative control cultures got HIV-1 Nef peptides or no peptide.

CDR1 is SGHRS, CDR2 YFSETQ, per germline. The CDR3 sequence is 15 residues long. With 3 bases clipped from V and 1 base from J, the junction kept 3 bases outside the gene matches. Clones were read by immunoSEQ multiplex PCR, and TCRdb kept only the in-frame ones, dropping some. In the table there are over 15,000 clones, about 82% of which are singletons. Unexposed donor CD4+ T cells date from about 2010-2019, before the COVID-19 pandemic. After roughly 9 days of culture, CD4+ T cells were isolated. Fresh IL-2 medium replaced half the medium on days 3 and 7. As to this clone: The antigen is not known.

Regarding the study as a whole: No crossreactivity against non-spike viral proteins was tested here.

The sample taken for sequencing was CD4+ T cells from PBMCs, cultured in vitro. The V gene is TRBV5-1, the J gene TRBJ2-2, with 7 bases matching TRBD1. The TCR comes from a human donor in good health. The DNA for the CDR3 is TGCGCCAGCAGCTCGCGACAGGGGAACACCGGGGAGCTGTTTTTT. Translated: CASSSRQGNTGELFF.